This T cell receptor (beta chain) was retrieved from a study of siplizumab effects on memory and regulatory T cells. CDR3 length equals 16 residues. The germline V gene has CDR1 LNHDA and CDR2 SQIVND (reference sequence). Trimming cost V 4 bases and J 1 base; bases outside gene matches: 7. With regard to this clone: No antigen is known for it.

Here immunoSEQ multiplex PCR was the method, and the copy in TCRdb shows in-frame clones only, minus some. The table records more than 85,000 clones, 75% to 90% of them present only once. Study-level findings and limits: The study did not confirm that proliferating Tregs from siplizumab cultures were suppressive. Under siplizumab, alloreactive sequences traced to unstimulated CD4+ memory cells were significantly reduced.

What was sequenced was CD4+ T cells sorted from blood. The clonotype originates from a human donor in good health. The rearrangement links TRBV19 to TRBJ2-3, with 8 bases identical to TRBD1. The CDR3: CASSNTGGLGTDTQYF. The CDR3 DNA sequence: TGTGCCAGTAGTAACACAGGGGGATTGGGCACAGATACGCAGTATTTT.